This paragraph reports one T cell receptor beta chain. Its target is not known. Antigen-specific CD4+ T cell clonotypes were called by their expansion after viral peptide-pool culture in ViraFEST. A roughly ten-day culture period preceded the isolation of CD4+ T cells. The entry originates in a study of vaccination effects on CD4 cells after COVID-19. Some clones are missing from TCRdb's copy, which holds only in-frame ones; the method was immunoSEQ multiplex PCR. The table shows about 61,000 clones, with roughly 79% occurring only once. CDR3 size: 15 residues. CDR1 is SGDLS, CDR2 YYNGEE, per germline. V shed 3 bases and J shed 0 bases, with 9 bases lying between them.

The TCR originated in a human donor who received a COVID-19 vaccine. The sample consisted of CD4+ T cells from PBMCs cultured with HCoV-229E spike peptides, taken before COVID-19 vaccination. This chain links TRBV9 with TRBJ2-2, with D uncertain. The CDR3 region is CASSARVSNTGELFF. The CDR3 region has the DNA TGTGCCAGCAGCGCCCGGGTCTCGAACACCGGGGAGCTGTTTTTT.